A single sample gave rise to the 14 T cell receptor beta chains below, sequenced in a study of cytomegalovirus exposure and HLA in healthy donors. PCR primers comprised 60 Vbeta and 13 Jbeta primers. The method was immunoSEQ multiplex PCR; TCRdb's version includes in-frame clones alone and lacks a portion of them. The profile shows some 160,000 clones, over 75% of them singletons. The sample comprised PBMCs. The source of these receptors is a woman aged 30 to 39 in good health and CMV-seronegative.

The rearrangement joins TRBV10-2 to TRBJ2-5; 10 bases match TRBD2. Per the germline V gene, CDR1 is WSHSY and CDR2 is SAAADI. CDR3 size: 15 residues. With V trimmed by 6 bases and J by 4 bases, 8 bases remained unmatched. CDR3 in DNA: TGCGCCAGCAGCGCCTTTCTAGCGGGGGCAGAGACCCAGTACTTC. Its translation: CASSAFLAGAETQYF.

The CDR3 region has the DNA TGTGCCAGCAGTGCGACTAGCGGGGTCCCCTACGAGCAGTACTTC. Encoded protein: CASSATSGVPYEQYF. The V gene is TRBV27, the J gene TRBJ2-7, with 11 bases fitting TRBD2. CDR1 is MNHEY, CDR2 SMNVEV, per germline (reference sequence). The V segment lost 5 bases and the J segment 2 bases; nucleotides outside the gene matches: 5. This CDR3 comprises 15 residues.

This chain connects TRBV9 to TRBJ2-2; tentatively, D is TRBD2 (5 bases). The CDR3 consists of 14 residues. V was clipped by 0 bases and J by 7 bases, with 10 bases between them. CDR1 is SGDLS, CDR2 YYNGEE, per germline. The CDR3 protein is CASSVAAAGGELFF. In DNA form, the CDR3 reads TGTGCCAGCAGCGTAGCCGCGGCGGGCGGGGAGCTGTTTTTT. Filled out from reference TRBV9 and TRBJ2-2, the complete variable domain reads DSGVTQTPKHLITATGQRVTLRCSPRSGDLSVYWYQQSLDQGLQFLIQYYNGEERAKGNILERFSAQQFPDLHSELNLSSLELGDSALYFCASSVAAAGGELFFGEGSRLTVL.

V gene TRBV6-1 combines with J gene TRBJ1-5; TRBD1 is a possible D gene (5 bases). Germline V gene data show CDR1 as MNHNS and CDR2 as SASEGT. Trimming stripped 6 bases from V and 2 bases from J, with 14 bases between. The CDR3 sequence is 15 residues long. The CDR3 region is CASRRQLSGNQPQHF. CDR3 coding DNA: TGTGCCAGCAGGAGACAGCTATCGGGCAATCAGCCCCAGCATTTT.

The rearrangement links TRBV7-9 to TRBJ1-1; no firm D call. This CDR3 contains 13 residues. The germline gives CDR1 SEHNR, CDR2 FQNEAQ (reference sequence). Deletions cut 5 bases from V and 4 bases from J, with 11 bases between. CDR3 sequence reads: CASSSLGSTEAFF. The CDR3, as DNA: TGTGCCAGCAGCAGCTTGGGGAGCACTGAAGCTTTCTTT. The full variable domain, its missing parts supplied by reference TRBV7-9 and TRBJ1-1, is DTGVSQNPRHKITKRGQNVTFRCDPISEHNRLYWYRQTLGQGPEFLTYFQNEAQLEKSRLLSDRFSAERPKGSFSTLEIQRTEQGDSAMYLCASSSLGSTEAFFGQGTRLTVV.

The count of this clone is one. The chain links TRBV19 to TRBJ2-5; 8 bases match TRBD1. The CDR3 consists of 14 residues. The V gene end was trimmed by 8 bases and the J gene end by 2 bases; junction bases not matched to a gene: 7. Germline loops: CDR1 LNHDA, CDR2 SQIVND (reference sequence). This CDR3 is CASQGQGSQETQYF. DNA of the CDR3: TGTGCCAGTCAAGGACAGGGCTCACAAGAGACCCAGTACTTC.

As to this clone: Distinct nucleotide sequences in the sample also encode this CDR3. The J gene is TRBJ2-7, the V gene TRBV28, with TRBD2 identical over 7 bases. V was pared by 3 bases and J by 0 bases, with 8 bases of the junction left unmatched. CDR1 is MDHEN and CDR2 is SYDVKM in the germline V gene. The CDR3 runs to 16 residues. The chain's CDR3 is CASSFTASGSSYEQYF. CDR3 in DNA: TGTGCCAGCAGTTTCACGGCTAGCGGAAGCTCCTACGAGCAGTACTTC.

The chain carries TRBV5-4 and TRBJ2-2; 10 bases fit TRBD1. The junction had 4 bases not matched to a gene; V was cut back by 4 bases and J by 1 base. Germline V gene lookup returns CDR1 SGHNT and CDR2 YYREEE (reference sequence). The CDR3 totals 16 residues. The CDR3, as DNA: TGTGCCAGCAGCCAAGGGGACAGGGGGAACACCGGGGAGCTGTTTTTT. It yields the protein CASSQGDRGNTGELFF. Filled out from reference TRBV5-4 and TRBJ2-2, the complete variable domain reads ETGVTQSPTHLIKTRGQQVTLRCSSQSGHNTVSWYQQALGQGPQFIFQYYREEENGRGNFPPRFSGLQFPNYSSELNVNALELDDSALYLCASSQGDRGNTGELFFGEGSRLTVL.

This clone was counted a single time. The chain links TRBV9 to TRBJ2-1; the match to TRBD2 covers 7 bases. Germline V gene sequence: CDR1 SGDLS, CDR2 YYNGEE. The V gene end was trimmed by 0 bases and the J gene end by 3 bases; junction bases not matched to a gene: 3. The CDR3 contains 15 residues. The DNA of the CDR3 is TGTGCCAGCAGCGTAGCGGGGACTATCTACAATGAGCAGTTCTTC. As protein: CASSVAGTIYNEQFF.

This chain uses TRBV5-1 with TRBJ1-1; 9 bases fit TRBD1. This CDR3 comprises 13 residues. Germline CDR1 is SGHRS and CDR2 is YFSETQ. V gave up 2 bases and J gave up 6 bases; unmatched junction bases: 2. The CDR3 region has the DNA TGCGCCAGCAGCTTACGGGACAGGGCTGAAGCTTTCTTT. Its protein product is CASSLRDRAEAFF. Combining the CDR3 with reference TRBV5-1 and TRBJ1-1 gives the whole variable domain KAGVTQTPRYLIKTRGQQVTLSCSPISGHRSVSWYQQTPGQGLQFLFEYFSETQRNKGNFPGRFSGRQFSNSRSEMNVSTLELGDSALYLCASSLRDRAEAFFGQGTRLTVV.

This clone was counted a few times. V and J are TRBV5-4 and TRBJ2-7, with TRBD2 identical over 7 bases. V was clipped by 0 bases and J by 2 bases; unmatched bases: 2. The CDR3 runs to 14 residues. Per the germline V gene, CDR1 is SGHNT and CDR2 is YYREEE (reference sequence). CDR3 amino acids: CASSLGGGTYEQYF. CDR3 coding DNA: TGTGCCAGCAGCTTGGGCGGGGGTACCTACGAGCAGTACTTC.

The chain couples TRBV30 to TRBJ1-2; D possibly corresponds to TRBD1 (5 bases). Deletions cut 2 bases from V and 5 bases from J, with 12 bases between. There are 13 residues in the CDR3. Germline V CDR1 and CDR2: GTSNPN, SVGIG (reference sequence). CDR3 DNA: TGTGCCTGGAGTCTCAGGGAGGGTTATGGCTACACCTTC. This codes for CAWSLREGYGYTF.

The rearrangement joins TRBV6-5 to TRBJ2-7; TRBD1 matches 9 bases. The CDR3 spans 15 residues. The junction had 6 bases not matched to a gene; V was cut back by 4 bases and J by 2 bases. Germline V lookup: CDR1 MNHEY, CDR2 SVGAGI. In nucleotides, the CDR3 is TGTGCCAGCAGTTCAGGGGACAGGGTTCCCTACGAGCAGTACTTC. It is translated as CASSSGDRVPYEQYF.

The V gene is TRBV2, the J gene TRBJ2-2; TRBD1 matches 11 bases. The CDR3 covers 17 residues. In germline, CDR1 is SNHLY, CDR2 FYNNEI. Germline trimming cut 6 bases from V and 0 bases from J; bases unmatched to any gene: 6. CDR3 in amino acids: CASRRTGGDSNTGELFF. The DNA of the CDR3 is TGTGCCAGCAGACGGACAGGGGGCGACTCGAACACCGGGGAGCTGTTTTTT.